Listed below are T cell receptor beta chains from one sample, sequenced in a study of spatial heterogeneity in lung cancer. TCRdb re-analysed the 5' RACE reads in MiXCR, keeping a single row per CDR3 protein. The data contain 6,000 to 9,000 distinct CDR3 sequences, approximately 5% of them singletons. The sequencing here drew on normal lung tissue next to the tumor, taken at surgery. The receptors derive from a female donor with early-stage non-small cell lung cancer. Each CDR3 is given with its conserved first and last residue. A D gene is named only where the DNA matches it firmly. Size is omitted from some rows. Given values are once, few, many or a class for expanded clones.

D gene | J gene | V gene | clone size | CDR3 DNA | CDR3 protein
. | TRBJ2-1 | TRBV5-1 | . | TGCGCCAGCAGCTTGGCCGGGACAAACAATGAGCAGTTCTTC | CASSLAGTNNEQFF
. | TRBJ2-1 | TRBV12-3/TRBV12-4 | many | TGTGCCAGCAGTTTTTCCGGAGGTGAGCAGTTCTTC | CASSFSGGEQFF
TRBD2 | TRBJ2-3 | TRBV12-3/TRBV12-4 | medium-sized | TGTGCCAGCAGCGGGACTAGCGGACCTTCAGATACGCAGTATTTT | CASSGTSGPSDTQYF
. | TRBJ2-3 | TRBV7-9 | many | TGTGCCAGCAGCCCAGGGGCAGATACGCAGTATTTT | CASSPGADTQYF
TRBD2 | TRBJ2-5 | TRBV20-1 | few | TGCAGTGCTAGAGATCCCTTGACGGCTAGCGGGTTCCAAGAGACCCAGTACTTC | CSARDPLTASGFQETQYF
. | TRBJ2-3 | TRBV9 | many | TGTGCCAGCAGTAGGTCCGGGGTAACGGATACGCAGTATTTT | CASSRSGVTDTQYF
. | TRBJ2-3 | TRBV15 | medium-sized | TGTGCCACCAGCAGACCGCCGAACAGGGTGAATACGCAGTATTTT | CATSRPPNRVNTQYF
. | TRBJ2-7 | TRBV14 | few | TGTGCCAGCAGCCAAGACTCCTACGAGCAGTACTTC | CASSQDSYEQYF
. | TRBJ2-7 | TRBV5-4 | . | TGTGCCAGCAGCTTGGACGGCCTCGGCGAGCAGTACTTC | CASSLDGLGEQYF
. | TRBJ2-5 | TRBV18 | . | TGTGCCAGCTCACCTTCCCAGCAAGAGACCCAGTACTTC | CASSPSQQETQYF
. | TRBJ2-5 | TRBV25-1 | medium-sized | TGTGCCAGCAGTGAATCCCCCCTCGAGACCCAGTACTTC | CASSESPLETQYF
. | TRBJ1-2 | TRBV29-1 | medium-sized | TGCAGCGTTGCCCCTGGGGGGACGGCTAACTATGGCTACACCTTC | CSVAPGGTANYGYTF
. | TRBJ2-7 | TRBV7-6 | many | TGTGCCAGCAGCCCAGGTCCACCCCCGGGCGAGCAGTACTTC | CASSPGPPPGEQYF
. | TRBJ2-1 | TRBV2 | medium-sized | TGTGCCAGCTGGGATAGGTATGAGCAGTTCTTC | CASWDRYEQFF
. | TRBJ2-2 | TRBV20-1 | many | TGCAGTGCCAGTGGCGGGATCACCGGGGAGCTGTTTTTT | CSASGGITGELFF
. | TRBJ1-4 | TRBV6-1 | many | TGTGCCAGCAGTATACAAGTGGATTTTAATGAAAAACTGTTTTTT | CASSIQVDFNEKLFF